This TCR beta chain stems from a study of T-cell memory formation after mild COVID-19 (dated by TCRdb to 2020 to 2022). For the study in its entirety: TCR sequence clusters from the two donors were found to be largely donor specific. In a couple of donors, T-cell clones that expanded and contracted after mild COVID-19 were followed by sequencing TCRalpha and TCRbeta repertoires longitudinally. The cohort was made up of two young adult volunteers, one female and one male, who were previously healthy. Results and caveats for the whole study, not just this receptor: Contracting CD4+ clones were found mainly in CM and EM memory subsets, while CD8+ clones were enriched in EMRA. Some responding clones were detected in pre-infection memory, suggesting pre-existing cross-reactive memory T cells joined the SARS-CoV-2 response. The study included only two mild cases, and larger cohorts that include severe cases with pre-infection samples were judged to be necessary. SARS-CoV-2 specificity of the second-wave clones peaking on day 37 was not confirmed. From day 15 to 85, contracting clones showed balanced CD4/CD8 phenotypes, whereas a second wave of clones that expanded from day 15 to 37 leaned towards CD4+.

The germline V gene encodes CDR1 SEHNR and CDR2 FQNEAQ (reference sequence). Spanning cysteine to phenylalanine, the CDR3 consists of 13 amino acids. The CDR3 DNA has 39 bases and is translated from base 1. V is pared back by 7 bases and J by 5 bases, with 14 bases lying between the germline termini. This clonotype showed up just a few times. Its antigen has not been determined. No base quality information exists; no much larger clone differs at one position. Ficoll-Paque density gradient centrifugation was the method used to isolate PBMCs. Instrument on record: Illumina NovaSeq 6000. TCRalpha and TCRbeta cDNA libraries were constructed by 5'RACE with constant-segment primers, with sample barcodes and unique molecular identifiers being introduced. RNA was extracted from every sample with Trizol reagent. The libraries were amplified in two PCR steps, and the second step added a second sample barcode and Illumina TruSeq adapters. The libraries were sequenced on an Illumina NovaSeq using 2 x 150 bp paired-end reads. The paper's data handling went like this. Reads were demultiplexed and collapsed into UMI-guided consensus sequences with migec v1.2.7. Using mixcr v2.1.11, the UMI consensuses were aligned to TRA and TRB V and J templates and assembled into clonotypes. Clonotypes were classified as expanded or contracted when called significant by both edgeR and NoisET, with noise models trained on biological replicates. For edgeR calls, the thresholds were a false discovery rate-adjusted p below 0.01 and a log2 fold-change of 1. As an exploratory analysis of dynamics, PCA with hierarchical clustering was applied to max-normalized trajectories of the 1000 most abundant clonotypes. Each responding clone was given a CD4 or CD8 phenotype based on the CD4+ and CD8+ repertoires, which had been sequenced separately. In TCRdb, the public reads were trimmed at Q25 with fastp and aligned with MiXCR, with productive beta chains retained. For every CDR3 protein sequence, its rows merge into one entry that carries the most common genes and DNA. TCRdb's processing, not the authors', yielded these V and J calls. A total of around 90,000 distinct CDR3 sequences appear in this sample, 10% to 15% of them only once. The top ten clonotypes cover about 27% of the sample.

Sample: PBMCs or a T cell subset sorted from them (not recorded which). In this chain, TRBV7-9 is recombined with TRBJ1-1; the D segment could be TRBD1, given 5 matching bases. The clonotype comes from an adult woman who had mild COVID-19 (a few samples of this study predate the infection). The sample titles of this study are shuffled in the database, so cell type and time point are left out; the donor was told from shared clones. The sequence in DNA is TGTGCCAGCACGCATGGGCAGGGTACTGAAGCTTTCTTT. Its protein is CASTHGQGTEAFF.